Shown below are 18 T cell receptor beta chains from a single sample sequenced in a study of blood T cell repertoires in COVID-19. Sequenced by immunoSEQ multiplex PCR; TCRdb stores in-frame clones only, minus some. The sample lists about 170,000 clones, around 84% occurring once. The specimen sequenced was peripheral blood. Receptor source: a woman in her 70s with COVID-19, enrolled during active disease.

This clone was seen just once. The J gene is TRBJ1-3, the V gene TRBV3-1 (or the pseudogene TRBV3-2); 9 nucleotides match TRBD1. Germline CDR1 and CDR2: LGHDT and YNNKEL (reference sequence). The CDR3 loop spans 14 amino acids. J gave up 8 bases and V 0 bases, and 2 bases lay outside the gene matches. Here the CDR3 reads CASSQEQGADTIYF. Written as DNA, the CDR3 is TGTGCCAGCAGCCAAGAACAGGGGGCCGACACCATATATTTT.

This chain uses TRBV30 with TRBJ1-5, with TRBD1 matching over 7 bases. This CDR3 is 15 amino acids long. CDR1 is GTSNPN, CDR2 SVGIG, per germline (reference sequence). V trimming: 1 base; J trimming: 7 bases; junction bases outside the gene matches: 10. CDR3 nucleotides: TGTGCCTGGAGTGCCTCCAACAGGGGTCGGCAGCCCCAGCATTTT. This sequence encodes CAWSASNRGRQPQHF.

The chain couples TRBV2 to TRBJ2-5; D is possibly TRBD1 (6 bases). Per germline, CDR1 SNHLY and CDR2 FYNNEI. Trimming shortened V by 7 bases and J by 0 bases, and 12 bases separated the two germline ends. The CDR3 totals 14 residues. In DNA, the CDR3 is TGTGCCAGCAATCGAAGGGGGTACCAAGAGACCCAGTACTTC. Its translation is CASNRRGYQETQYF.

A few counts support this clone. The chain carries TRBV5-4 and TRBJ2-1; TRBD2 aligns across 8 bases. Germline V gene lookup returns CDR1 SGHNT and CDR2 YYREEE (reference sequence). The CDR3 runs to 16 residues. The trim removed 5 bases at V and 6 bases at J, leaving 13 bases unmatched. CDR3 region: CASSRGGSLGRNEQFF. Here the CDR3 DNA reads TGTGCCAGCAGTCGGGGGGGTAGTCTTGGGCGCAATGAGCAGTTCTTC.

This chain uses TRBV29-1 with TRBJ2-3, with D perhaps TRBD2 (6 bases). Trimming pared 4 bases from V and 0 bases from J, leaving 14 bases between. The CDR3 length is 15 residues. CDR1 is SQVTM and CDR2 is ANQGSEA in the germline V gene. This chain's CDR3 is CSVGSRGLSTDTQYF. The CDR3 bases are TGCAGCGTTGGCAGCCGGGGGTTGAGCACAGATACGCAGTATTTT.

The J gene is TRBJ2-5, the V gene TRBV5-1; 10 nucleotides agree with TRBD2. CDR1 and CDR2 from the germline V gene are SGHRS and YFSETQ. Germline trimming cut 0 bases from V and 2 bases from J; bases unmatched to any gene: 4. CDR3 length: 16 residues. This chain's CDR3 is CASSLELAGLQETQYF. CDR3 DNA sequence: TGCGCCAGCAGCTTGGAACTAGCGGGGCTTCAAGAGACCCAGTACTTC.

The chain carries TRBV6-5 and TRBJ2-1, with TRBD1 identical over 11 bases. Germline assignment: CDR1 MNHEY and CDR2 SVGAGI. Losses at the gene ends were 5 bases for V and 8 bases for J; bases not matched to a gene: 8. CDR3 size: 15 residues. CDR3 sequence (DNA): TGTGCCAGCAGTCCTAGGACAGGGGGCATGGATGAGCAGTTCTTC. It translates to CASSPRTGGMDEQFF.

The gene calls are TRBV4-2 and TRBJ2-3; TRBD2 aligns across 11 bases. Per the germline V gene, CDR1 is LGHNA and CDR2 is YNFKEQ. After removal of 9 bases from V and 1 base from J, the junction contained 9 bases not matched to a gene. The CDR3 length is 16 residues. The CDR3 spells CARAEKLAGGTDTQYF. DNA of the CDR3: TGTGCCAGGGCGGAAAAACTAGCGGGAGGCACAGATACGCAGTATTTT.

This clone was seen once. The chain couples TRBV11-2 to TRBJ2-7; TRBD2 aligns across 7 bases. J gave up 5 bases and V 2 bases, and 3 bases lay outside the gene matches. This CDR3 region has 13 residues. Germline V gene lookup returns CDR1 SGHAT and CDR2 FQNNGV. The CDR3 DNA follows: TGTGCCAGCAGCTTAAGGACTAGGAACGAGCAGTACTTC. Amino acids: CASSLRTRNEQYF.

V gene TRBV2 combines with J gene TRBJ2-3; D is unclear. Trimming stripped 6 bases from V and 6 bases from J, with 13 bases between. Per the germline V gene, CDR1 is SNHLY and CDR2 is FYNNEI. This CDR3 contains 13 residues. The CDR3 protein is CASSAVGSDTQYF. The CDR3 bases are TGTGCCAGCAGCGCGGTTGGGTCGGATACGCAGTATTTT. The full variable domain, in which reference TRBV2 and TRBJ2-3 provide the parts outside the CDR3, is EPEVTQTPSHQVTQMGQEVILRCVPISNHLYFYWYRQILGQKVEFLVSFYNNEISEKSEIFDDQFSVERPDGSNFTLKIRSTKLEDSAMYFCASSAVGSDTQYFGPGTRLTVL.

V gene TRBV19 combines with J gene TRBJ2-3; 14 nucleotides line up with TRBD2. J gave up 8 bases and V 6 bases, and 4 bases lay outside the gene matches. Germline V gene sequence: CDR1 LNHDA, CDR2 SQIVND (reference sequence). CDR3 length: 14 residues. CDR3: CASRGTSGSGTQYF. Written as DNA, the CDR3 is TGTGCCAGTAGAGGGACTAGCGGGAGTGGTACGCAGTATTTT. Supplemented by reference TRBV19 and TRBJ2-3, the full variable domain reads DGGITQSPKYLFRKEGQNVTLSCEQNLNHDAMYWYRQDPGQGLRLIYYSQIVNDFQKGDIAEGYSVSREKKESFPLTVTSAQKNPTAFYLCASRGTSGSGTQYFGPGTRLTVL.

Worth noting for this clone: Other DNA sequences in this sample translate to the same CDR3. The chain carries TRBV7-2 and TRBJ2-7; D gene ambiguous. This CDR3 contains 12 residues. Trimming took 2 bases from V and 2 from J, leaving 4 bases between them. From germline, CDR1 is SGHTA and CDR2 FQGNSA. The CDR3 DNA reads TGTGCCAGCAGCTTATCCGCCTACGAGCAGTACTTC. It translates to CASSLSAYEQYF.

DNA of the CDR3: TGTGCCGTAACCATCCGGGACAGCTATGGCTACACCTTC. Its translation is CAVTIRDSYGYTF. The V and J genes are TRBV28 and TRBJ1-2; TRBD1 agrees at 7 bases. Germline lookup yields CDR1 MDHEN and CDR2 SYDVKM. Trimming at V came to 11 bases and at J to 4 bases, leaving 10 bases not matched to a gene. CDR3 length equals 13 residues.

This rearrangement joins TRBV3-1 (or the pseudogene TRBV3-2) to TRBJ2-2; D remains ambiguous. Germline-derived CDR1 and CDR2 are LGHDT and YNNKEL (reference sequence). Trimming removed 0 bases at V and 5 bases at J, with 7 bases between. This CDR3 has 14 residues. CDR3 region: CASSQDSLTGELFF. The DNA of the CDR3 is TGTGCCAGCAGCCAAGATAGCCTTACCGGGGAGCTGTTTTTT.

The V and J genes are TRBV19 and TRBJ1-5; D might be TRBD1 (6 bases). The germline gives CDR1 LNHDA, CDR2 SQIVND (reference sequence). The length of the CDR3 is 13 residues. V shed 9 bases and J shed 3 bases, with 12 bases lying between them. The CDR3 coding sequence is TGTGCCAGCCAAACAGGGCACAATCAGCCCCAGCATTTT. This codes for CASQTGHNQPQHF. Full variable domain (missing parts from reference TRBV19 and TRBJ1-5): DGGITQSPKYLFRKEGQNVTLSCEQNLNHDAMYWYRQDPGQGLRLIYYSQIVNDFQKGDIAEGYSVSREKKESFPLTVTSAQKNPTAFYLCASQTGHNQPQHFGDGTRLSIL.

The V call is TRBV10-3, the J call TRBJ2-1; the match to TRBD2 covers 8 bases. The CDR3 sequence is 14 residues long. Germline assignment: CDR1 ENHRY and CDR2 SYGVKD. Unmatched junction bases numbered 6, after V lost 3 bases and J lost 8 bases. The CDR3 sequence is CAISDSGRSDEQFF. The CDR3 coding sequence is TGTGCCATCAGTGACAGCGGGAGATCCGATGAGCAGTTCTTC.

The chain is built from TRBV6-1 and TRBJ1-6, with 9 bases aligning to TRBD1. Germline V gives CDR1 MNHNS, CDR2 SASEGT. The ends lost 3 bases at V and 7 bases at J; junction bases unmatched: 7. This CDR3 contains 16 residues. The CDR3 DNA is TGTGCCAGCAGTGAGTGGGGACAGGGTGGAAATTCACCCCTCCACTTT. As protein: CASSEWGQGGNSPLHF.

The rearrangement uses TRBV6-6 and TRBJ1-4; the match to TRBD1 covers 11 bases. CDR1 is MNHNY and CDR2 is SVGAGI in the germline V gene (reference sequence). The V segment lost 6 bases and the J segment 8 bases; nucleotides outside the gene matches: 5. This CDR3 comprises 14 residues. CDR3 loop: CASRAGDRGEKLFF. The DNA for the CDR3 is TGTGCCAGCAGGGCCGGGGACAGGGGGGAAAAACTGTTTTTT.